This TCR beta chain derives from a study of beta chain features in type 1 diabetes. Study summary: Sorted cell examination encompassed 100,000,000 or so cells across all samples. Study-wide points: A potential influence of HLA type upon TCRB rearrangement remained unresolved herein. People with Type 1 diabetes carried modestly yet significantly shorter TCRB CDR3s in all four CD4+ subsets. VDJ junctions sequenced from type 1 diabetes patients showed fewer insertions and more deletions.

This clone was seen only once. The antigen is not known. Sequencing targeted expressed TCRB transcripts, as all isolated RNA had been reverse transcribed. Repertoires were generated with immunoSEQ multiplex PCR, while TCRdb's copy carries only in-frame clones and drops some. The sample gives around 300,000 clones, approximately 16% of which show up once; 0.015% to 0.019% is in the top ten. Sequenced input: naive CD4+ T cells from blood. The sequence was obtained from a man younger than 30 with type 1 diabetes.

CDR3 amino acids: CASSSPSRPTEAFF. The CDR3 coding sequence is TGTGCCAGCAGTTCCCCCTCCCGTCCCACTGAAGCTTTCTTT. The chain carries TRBV6-5 and TRBJ1-1, with D hard to call. V shed 4 bases and J shed 4 bases, with 13 bases lying between them. This CDR3 region has 14 residues. Per germline, CDR1 MNHEY and CDR2 SVGAGI.